This TCR beta chain was recovered during a study of blood T cell repertoires in COVID-19. Overall study context: Samples of COVID-19 (acute and convalescent) were obtained from the United States, Italy and Spain. T cells, B-cell-depleted T cells, or PBMCs provided the cDNA or gDNA that served as material.

Authors' processing steps: Cell counts per sample came from amplifying reference gene primers. Sequencing was performed with immunoSEQ multiplex PCR; in TCRdb, only in-frame clones are kept and a portion is missing. V, J and clone size reflect that table, while D and trimming were determined from the DNA. Among about 200,000 clones listed, over 70% were seen once. This clone has just one count. The CDR3 consists of 15 residues. V was clipped by 3 bases and J by 4 bases, with 16 bases between them. The V gene's germline CDR1 is SGDLS and CDR2 YYNGEE. The sample comprised peripheral blood. The chain combines TRBV9 with TRBJ1-1; D call uncertain. The sequence came from a man aged 35 to 55 with acute or convalescent COVID-19. Written as DNA, the CDR3 is TGTGCCAGCAGCGGTCCAAGTGCAGCGGGCACTGAAGCTTTCTTT. It yields the protein CASSGPSAAGTEAFF.